Detailed here is one T cell receptor beta chain. The data are from a study of blood T cell repertoires in COVID-19. Study context: Acute and convalescent COVID-19 samples came from the United States, Italy and Spain.

With 0 bases clipped from V and 0 bases from J, the junction kept 12 bases outside the gene matches. This CDR3 has 19 amino acids. Germline CDR1 reads LNHNV; CDR2 reads YYDKDF (reference sequence). TCRdb's table, derived via immunoSEQ multiplex PCR, lists solely in-frame clones and lacks some. The data contain over 70,000 clones, around three quarters of them singletons. Sequenced input: peripheral blood. The origin of this receptor is a man between 65 and 80 years old with acute or convalescent COVID-19. V is TRBV15 and J is TRBJ1-2, with 8 bases matching TRBD1. The DNA of the CDR3 is TGTGCCACCAGCAGAGATTATCCTACAGGACAGGGAACTAACTATGGCTACACCTTC. It is translated as CATSRDYPTGQGTNYGYTF.